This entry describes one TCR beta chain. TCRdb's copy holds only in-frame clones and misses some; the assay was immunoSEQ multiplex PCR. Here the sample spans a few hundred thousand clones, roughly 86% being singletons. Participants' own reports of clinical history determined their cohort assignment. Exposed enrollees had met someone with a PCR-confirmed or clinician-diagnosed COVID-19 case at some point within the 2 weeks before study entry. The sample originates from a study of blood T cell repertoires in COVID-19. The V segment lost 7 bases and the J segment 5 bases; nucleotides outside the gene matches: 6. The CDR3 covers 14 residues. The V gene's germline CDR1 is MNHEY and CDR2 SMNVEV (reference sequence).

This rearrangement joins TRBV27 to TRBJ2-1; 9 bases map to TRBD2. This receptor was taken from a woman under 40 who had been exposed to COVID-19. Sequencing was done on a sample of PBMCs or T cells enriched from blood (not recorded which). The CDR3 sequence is CASKPGLANNEQFF. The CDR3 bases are TGTGCCAGCAAACCGGGACTAGCAAACAATGAGCAGTTCTTC.